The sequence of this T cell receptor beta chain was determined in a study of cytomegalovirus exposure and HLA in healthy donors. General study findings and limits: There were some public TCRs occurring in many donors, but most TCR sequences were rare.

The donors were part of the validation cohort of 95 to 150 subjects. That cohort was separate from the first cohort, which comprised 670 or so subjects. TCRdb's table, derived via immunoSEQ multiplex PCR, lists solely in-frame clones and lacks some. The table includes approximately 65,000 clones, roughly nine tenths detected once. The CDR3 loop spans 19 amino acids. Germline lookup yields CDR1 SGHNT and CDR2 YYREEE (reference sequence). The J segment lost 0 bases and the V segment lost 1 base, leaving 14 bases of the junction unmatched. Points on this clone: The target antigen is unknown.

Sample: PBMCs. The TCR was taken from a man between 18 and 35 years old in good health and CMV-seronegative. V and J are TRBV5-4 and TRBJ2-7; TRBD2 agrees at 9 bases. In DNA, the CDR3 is TGTGCCAGCAGCTTGATCGGGGCGGGAGGGCTCCAGAGCTCCTACGAGCAGTACTTC. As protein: CASSLIGAGGLQSSYEQYF.